This T cell receptor (beta chain) came from a study of T cells expressing NK-cell markers. Study background: The authors derived TCR beta repertoires from sorted CD3+CD56+NKG2C+, CD3+CD56+NKG2C- and CD3+CD56-NKG2C+ T cells.

It was by 5'RACE template switching with UMIs that TCR beta cDNA was made. TCRdb re-analyzed the 5' RACE reads; it lists each CDR3 protein once, without DNA. Its table records 500,000 to 700,000 distinct CDR3 sequences. Germline V gene sequence: CDR1 SGHDT, CDR2 YYEEEE. CDR3 size: 15 residues. The rearrangement uses TRBV5-6 and TRBJ2-1; TCRdb names TRBD2, which stays unverified in the absence of DNA. Sample: blood T cells: a sorted CD56 or NKG2C T cell subset, CD4+ or CD8+ T cells, or bulk PBMC T cells (not recorded which). The origin of this receptor is a man aged 18 to 35 in good health. The CDR3 reads CASSLRDPLLDEQFF.